Below are 22 T cell receptor beta chains sequenced from a single sample in a study of shared clonotypes between healthy human individuals. Produced via immunoSEQ multiplex PCR; TCRdb's table is partial and in-frame only. Seen here are fewer than 600,000 clones, around 77% observed once, and the top ten hold around 12%. Sequenced sample: PBMCs. The receptors here all came from a woman aged 40-49 years in good health. Some clones in this sample may be carry-over from other donors' samples.

Details on this clone: This may be a read error, as it is one base from a much larger clone. The genes are TRBV4-3 and TRBJ2-7; tentative D call: TRBD1 (7 bases). Germline CDR1 reads LGHNA; CDR2 reads YSLEER. The CDR3 runs to 16 residues. CDR3 DNA sequence: TGCGCCAGCAGCCAAGATCGGCAGGGGGGTTTTTACGGGCAGTACTTC. Translating it yields CASSQDRQGGFYGQYF.

This rearrangement joins TRBV4-2 to TRBJ2-1, with 10 bases matching TRBD2. CDR1 and CDR2 from the germline V gene are LGHNA and YNFKEQ. With 6 bases clipped from V and 8 bases from J, the junction kept 10 bases outside the gene matches. The CDR3 extends over 15 amino acids. CDR3 sequence: CASSLTAGGPDEQFF. CDR3 coding DNA: TGTGCCAGCAGTCTAACAGCGGGAGGGCCGGATGAGCAGTTCTTC.

The CDR3 loop reads CASSFRRHTQYF. The CDR3 nucleotides are TGTGCCAGCAGTTTCCGGCGACATACGCAGTATTTT. The rearrangement uses TRBV28 and TRBJ2-3, with D hard to call. CDR1 is MDHEN, CDR2 SYDVKM, per germline. Trimming cost V 3 bases and J 7 bases, with 8 bases left between them. There are 12 residues in the CDR3.

J is TRBJ2-7 and V is TRBV1; no check of the table's D call, TRBD2, against the DNA was made. TRBV1 is given as a pseudogene. This CDR3 has 16 residues. The CDR3 loop reads CTSSQVTSGRAHEQYF. In DNA, the CDR3 is TGCACCAGCAGCCAAGTTACTAGCGGGAGGGCCCACGAGCAGTACTTC.

The chain joins TRBV5-1 to TRBJ2-3, with D unresolved. This CDR3 is built from 13 residues. V shed 2 bases and J shed 5 bases, with 9 bases lying between them. Germline V gives CDR1 SGHRS, CDR2 YFSETQ. This chain's CDR3 is CASSLQSEDTQYF. CDR3 DNA sequence: TGCGCCAGCAGCTTACAGTCCGAAGATACGCAGTATTTT.

The chain joins TRBV9 to TRBJ1-2, with D unclear. The V end was cut by 6 bases, the J end by 0 bases, with 9 bases between. The CDR3 length is 13 residues. Germline loops: CDR1 SGDLS, CDR2 YYNGEE. The DNA of the CDR3 is TGTGCCAGCACCGGACGAGCTAACTATGGCTACACCTTC. Translated: CASTGRANYGYTF.

The chain links TRBV19 to TRBJ2-7; the match to TRBD2 covers 8 bases. The CDR3 has 15 residues. J lost 3 bases, V lost 6 bases, and 10 bases had no gene match. CDR1 and CDR2 (germline): LNHDA, SQIVND (reference sequence). The CDR3 nucleotides are TGTGCCAGTAGAGCCCTAGCGGGCTACAACTACGAGCAGTACTTC. Its translation: CASRALAGYNYEQYF.

This clone was observed a few times. It differs at one base from a far larger clone, so likely a read error. The CDR3 ends on some other residue instead of the conserved phenylalanine or tryptophan, so this is likely a read error. V and J are TRBV5-1 and TRBJ2-7, with D unresolved. Trimming cost V 0 bases and J 4 bases, with 8 bases left between them. This CDR3 is built from 13 residues. CDR1 is SGHRS and CDR2 is YFSETQ in the germline V gene. The CDR3 nucleotides read TGCGCCAGCAGCTTGGGATTACCTTACGAGCAGTACCTC. Amino acids: CASSLGLPYEQYL.

The chain is built from TRBV2 and TRBJ1-2; D is perhaps TRBD1 (6 bases). Trimming took 6 bases from V and 1 from J, leaving 15 bases between them. Germline V CDR1 and CDR2: SNHLY, FYNNEI. The CDR3 is 15 amino acids. CDR3: CASSESGTSNYGYTF. The CDR3 region has the DNA TGTGCCAGCAGCGAATCCGGGACAAGTAACTATGGCTACACCTTC.

As for this clone: A far bigger clonotype differs at one base, so this is likely a read error. Written as DNA, the CDR3 is TGTGCCAGCAGCGGACTAGCGGGAGGGACCCAGTACTTC. Translated, it gives CASSGLAGGTQYF. The genes are TRBV7-3 and TRBJ2-5, with 14 positions matching TRBD2. V shed 5 bases and J 7 bases; nucleotides not matched to a gene: 0. The CDR3 is 13 amino acids. Per germline, CDR1 SGHTA and CDR2 FQGTGA.

This clone turned up a few times. V is TRBV9 and J is TRBJ1-2, with D possibly TRBD1 on 5 matching bases. This CDR3 is 14 amino acids long. V shed 4 bases and J shed 1 base, with 11 bases lying between them. CDR1 and CDR2 (germline): SGDLS, YYNGEE. The chain's CDR3 is CASSHDRLNYGYTF. The CDR3 coding sequence is TGTGCCAGCAGCCACGACAGACTTAACTATGGCTACACCTTC.

The genes are TRBV6-6 and TRBJ1-1; no definite D call. The CDR3 extends over 13 amino acids. V gave up 4 bases and J gave up 0 bases, with 6 bases separating them. Germline values: CDR1 MNHNY, CDR2 SVGAGI (reference sequence). The CDR3 sequence is CASSLLMNTEAFF. DNA of the CDR3: TGTGCCAGCAGTTTGCTAATGAACACTGAAGCTTTCTTT.

This clone was counted many times. The rearrangement uses TRBV27 and TRBJ2-4, with TRBD1 identical over 8 bases. The length of the CDR3 is 17 residues. Germline V CDR1 and CDR2: MNHEY, SMNVEV (reference sequence). After removal of 5 bases from V and 0 bases from J, the junction contained 9 bases not matched to a gene. CDR3 nucleotides: TGTGCCAGCAGTCCGCGGACAGGGAGGCTAGCCAAAAACATTCAGTACTTC. This gives the protein CASSPRTGRLAKNIQYF.

A few counts support this clone. V is TRBV28 and J is TRBJ1-5, with D possibly TRBD1 on 5 matching bases. The germline gives CDR1 MDHEN, CDR2 SYDVKM. V gave up 4 bases and J gave up 0 bases, with 13 bases separating them. The CDR3 runs 16 residues. The CDR3 here is CASSYVGGYSNQPQHF. CDR3 DNA: TGTGCCAGCAGTTATGTTGGGGGATATAGCAATCAGCCCCAGCATTTT.

The DNA of the CDR3 is TGTGCCAGCAGCCGCGGACAGGGGGCTCGAATAAGTGGCTACACCTTC. Translation gives CASSRGQGARISGYTF. The rearrangement links TRBV2 to TRBJ1-2; 11 positions match TRBD1. Germline assignment: CDR1 SNHLY and CDR2 FYNNEI. Trimming took 6 bases from V and 7 from J; bases not matched to a gene: 13. The CDR3 loop spans 16 amino acids.

This chain links TRBV15 with TRBJ1-2; no clear D. The length of the CDR3 is 14 residues. Germline loops: CDR1 LNHNV, CDR2 YYDKDF (reference sequence). Trimming shortened V by 3 bases and J by 8 bases, and 16 bases separated the two germline ends. The CDR3 sequence is CATSRDPAVGGYTF. CDR3 in DNA: TGTGCCACCAGCAGGGACCCCGCGGTGGGCGGCTACACCTTC.

A remark on this clone: This clone may be a read error of a much larger clone one base away. The chain is built from TRBV18 and TRBJ2-7; D is ambiguous. Germline V gene data show CDR1 as KGHSH and CDR2 as LQKENI. V lost 2 bases, J lost 7 bases, and 12 bases lay in between. The CDR3 is 13 residues long. CDR3 in amino acids: CASSPVRLGEQYF. CDR3 sequence (DNA): TGTGCCAGCTCACCAGTGAGGTTGGGAGAGCAGTACTTC.

The chain has TRBV10-3 and TRBJ1-4; 8 nucleotides line up with TRBD1. This CDR3 is built from 15 residues. Germline lookup yields CDR1 ENHRY and CDR2 SYGVKD. Trimming removed 4 bases from V and 3 bases from J; junction bases left unmatched: 4. The CDR3 loop reads CAISAGTGSNEKLFF. The DNA for the CDR3 is TGTGCCATCAGTGCGGGGACAGGATCTAATGAAAAACTGTTTTTT.

This clone was seen only once. A far larger clone is off by one base, so a read error is likely. V and J are TRBV4-1 and TRBJ1-1; D ambiguous. The CDR3 totals 12 residues. From germline, CDR1 is MGHRA and CDR2 YSYEKL. Written as DNA, the CDR3 is TGCGCCAGCAGCCTCCCCGGCACTGAAGCTTCCTTT. Translated: CASSLPGTEASF.

The J gene is TRBJ1-2, the V gene TRBV11-2; TRBD1 aligns across 12 bases. V lost 4 bases, J lost 8 bases, and 5 bases stayed unmatched. Germline-derived CDR1 and CDR2 are SGHAT and FQNNGV. This CDR3 contains 14 residues. The CDR3 DNA reads as TGTGCCAGCAGCTATGGGACAGGGGGCCGGGGCTACACCTTC. Translating it yields CASSYGTGGRGYTF.

The chain recombines TRBV5-4 with TRBJ2-3; TRBD2 matches at 8 bases. This CDR3 spans 15 amino acids. Per germline, CDR1 SGHNT and CDR2 YYREEE (reference sequence). V trimming: 4 bases; J trimming: 5 bases; junction bases outside the gene matches: 9. The CDR3 here is CASSLISGTEDTQYF. CDR3 DNA sequence: TGTGCCAGCAGCCTAATTAGCGGGACCGAAGATACGCAGTATTTT. The full variable domain, with the rest looked up from reference TRBV5-4 and TRBJ2-3, is ETGVTQSPTHLIKTRGQQVTLRCSSQSGHNTVSWYQQALGQGPQFIFQYYREEENGRGNFPPRFSGLQFPNYSSELNVNALELDDSALYLCASSLISGTEDTQYFGPGTRLTVL.

This clone was observed at least ten times. Written as DNA, the CDR3 is TGTGCCAGCTCACCGCAGGGGGTTAACTCCTACGAGCAGTACTTC. Amino acids: CASSPQGVNSYEQYF. The chain combines TRBV18 with TRBJ2-7, with TRBD1 matching over 7 bases. V was pared by 3 bases and J by 0 bases, with 5 bases of the junction left unmatched. CDR1 and CDR2 from the germline V gene are KGHSH and LQKENI. The CDR3 length is 15 residues.